A selection of T cell receptor beta chains follows, all from one sample in a study of breast tumors, draining lymph nodes, adjacent tissues. MiXCR, run by TCRdb on the multiplex PCR reads, gives a single entry per CDR3 protein. The repertoire holds more than 100,000 distinct CDR3 sequences, with more than 20% as singletons. Sequencing was performed on axillary lymph node tissue. The receptors were gathered from a female donor with breast cancer. Some clones in this sample may be carry-over from other donors' samples. Each CDR3 is given with its conserved first and last residue. Each record gives: J gene, V gene, CDR3 protein.

TRBJ2-1 TRBV7-6 CASSPGSGTPYNEQFF
TRBJ2-7 TRBV6-2/TRBV6-3 CASRGLWLAGREQYF
TRBJ2-2 TRBV7-3 CASSPTPDPSRELFF
TRBJ1-6 TRBV7-3 CASSLKGRGGSPLHF
TRBJ1-2 TRBV10-3 CAISVDGYGYTF
TRBJ2-2 TRBV5-4 CASSFSGSISSGELFF
TRBJ2-2 TRBV7-2 CASSPKGTGELFF
TRBJ2-7 TRBV14 CASSPLTSGRYEQYF
TRBJ2-1 TRBV9 CASSSLGGRGGYNEQFF
TRBJ2-3 TRBV9 CASSVRGAGADTQYF
TRBJ2-5 TRBV6-6 CASSYSFQGQETQYF
TRBJ2-2 TRBV20-1 CSAPRTGGTLSNTGELFF
TRBJ2-1 TRBV11-2 CASSLSGLALDEQFF
TRBJ2-1 TRBV20-1 CSARPGQGGLHNEQLF
TRBJ2-5 TRBV5-4 CASSFRWAETQYF
TRBJ1-4 TRBV28 CASSSVGEKPFF
TRBJ1-4 TRBV12-3/TRBV12-4 CASSPTVGTGAEKLFF
TRBJ2-1 TRBV4-2 CASSQDLEQDNEQFF
TRBJ2-7 TRBV10-3 CAITGGRGYEQYF
TRBJ1-5 TRBV7-9 CASSLGQGQPQHF
TRBJ2-3 TRBV28 CASSPEARLSDTQYF
TRBJ2-3 TRBV20-1 CSALQEGGFGQYF
TRBJ2-1 TRBV28 CASSLLAGGNEQFF
TRBJ2-7 TRBV2 CASSGQGPYEQYF
TRBJ2-1 TRBV11-3 CASSLDSTGDEQFF
TRBJ1-5 TRBV25-1 CASSDQSSNQPQHF
TRBJ1-5 TRBV7-6 CASSLASRGSNQPQHF
TRBJ2-1 TRBV20-1 CSARLAGGSNEQFF
TRBJ1-4 TRBV27 CASSFSGAKNEKLFF